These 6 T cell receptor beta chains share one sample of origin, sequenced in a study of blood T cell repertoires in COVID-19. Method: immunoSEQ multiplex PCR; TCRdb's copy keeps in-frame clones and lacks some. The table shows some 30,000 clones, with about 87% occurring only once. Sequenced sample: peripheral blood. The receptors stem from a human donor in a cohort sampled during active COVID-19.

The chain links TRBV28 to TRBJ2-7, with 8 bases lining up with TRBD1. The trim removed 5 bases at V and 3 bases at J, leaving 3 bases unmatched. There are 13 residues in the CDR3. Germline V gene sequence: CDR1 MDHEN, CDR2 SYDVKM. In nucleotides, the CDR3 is TGTGCCAGCAGTGGTACAGGGGGCTACGAGCAGTACTTC. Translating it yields CASSGTGGYEQYF.

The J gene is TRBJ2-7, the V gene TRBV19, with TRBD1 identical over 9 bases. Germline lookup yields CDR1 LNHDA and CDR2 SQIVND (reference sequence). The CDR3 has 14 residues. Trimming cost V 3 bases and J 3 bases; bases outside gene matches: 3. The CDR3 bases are TGTGCCAGTAGTATCCGGGACAGGGACTACGAGCAGTACTTC. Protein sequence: CASSIRDRDYEQYF.

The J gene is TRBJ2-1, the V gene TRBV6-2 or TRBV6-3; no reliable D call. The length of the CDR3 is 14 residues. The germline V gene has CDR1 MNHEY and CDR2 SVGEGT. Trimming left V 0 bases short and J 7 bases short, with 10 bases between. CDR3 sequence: CASSYSRLANEQFF. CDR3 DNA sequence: TGTGCCAGCAGTTACTCTAGACTCGCTAATGAGCAGTTCTTC.

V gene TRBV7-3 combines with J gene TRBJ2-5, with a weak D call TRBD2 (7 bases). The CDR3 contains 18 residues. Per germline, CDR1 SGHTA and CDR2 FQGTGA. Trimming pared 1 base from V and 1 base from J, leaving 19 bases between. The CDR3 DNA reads TGTGCCAGCAGCTTAAGGTCGGGGCGGGGGACATTCCAAGAGACCCAGTACTTC. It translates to CASSLRSGRGTFQETQYF.

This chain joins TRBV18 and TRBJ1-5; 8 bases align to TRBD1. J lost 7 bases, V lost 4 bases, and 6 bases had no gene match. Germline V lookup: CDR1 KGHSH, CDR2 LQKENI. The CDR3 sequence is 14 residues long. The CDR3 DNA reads TGTGCCAGCTCACGCGGACAGGGAGGACAGCCCCAGCATTTT. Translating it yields CASSRGQGGQPQHF.

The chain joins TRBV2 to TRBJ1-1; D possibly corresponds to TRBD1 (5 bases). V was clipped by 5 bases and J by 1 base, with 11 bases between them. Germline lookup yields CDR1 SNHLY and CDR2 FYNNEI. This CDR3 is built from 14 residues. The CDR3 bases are TGTGCCAGCAGTAAAGGACAATCGAACACTGAAGCTTTCTTT. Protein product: CASSKGQSNTEAFF.